These T cell receptor beta chains were read from a single sample in a study of blood T cell repertoires in COVID-19. The table came from immunoSEQ multiplex PCR; TCRdb's copy has only in-frame clones and leaves some out. Of 200,000 to 250,000 clones in the sample, 85% were seen once. Sequenced input: PBMCs or T cells enriched from blood (not recorded which). The source is a man in his forties who had recovered from COVID-19. CDR3s include the opening cysteine and the closing phenylalanine or tryptophan. The order of the fields is D gene, V gene, clone size, J gene, CDR3 DNA, CDR3 protein. A D gene is named only where the DNA matches it firmly. Clone size, where shown, is once, few, many, or a class for clones that have expanded.

D gene: TRBD1; V gene: TRBV28; clone size: NA; J gene: TRBJ1-1; CDR3 DNA: TGTGCCAGTTACCCGGCGGGACAGGGGTCCCCCACTGAAGCTTTCTTT; CDR3 protein: CASYPAGQGSPTEAFF
D gene: NA; V gene: TRBV19; clone size: NA; J gene: TRBJ2-7; CDR3 DNA: TGTGCCAGTATGGAGGGGGCAGGCTACGAGCAGTACTTC; CDR3 protein: CASMEGAGYEQYF
D gene: NA; V gene: TRBV2; clone size: NA; J gene: TRBJ1-1; CDR3 DNA: TGTGCCAGCATCGTCCTGGGGAGCAGCACTGAAGCTTTCTTT; CDR3 protein: CASIVLGSSTEAFF
D gene: TRBD2; V gene: TRBV12-5; clone size: NA; J gene: TRBJ2-1; CDR3 DNA: TGTGCTAGTGGTTTGGGACTAGCGGGTGGGAATGAGCAGTTCTTC; CDR3 protein: CASGLGLAGGNEQFF
D gene: TRBD1; V gene: TRBV19; clone size: once; J gene: TRBJ2-7; CDR3 DNA: TGTGCCAGTAGCCCCCACTGGACAGGCCGCTCCTACGAGCAGTACTTC; CDR3 protein: CASSPHWTGRSYEQYF
D gene: NA; V gene: TRBV5-1; clone size: once; J gene: TRBJ2-2; CDR3 DNA: TGCGCCAGCAGCTTGAGGGGCGGGGAGCTGTTTTTT; CDR3 protein: CASSLRGGELFF
D gene: NA; V gene: TRBV19; clone size: NA; J gene: TRBJ2-3; CDR3 DNA: TGTGCCAGTAGTGACAGGATCACAGATACGCAGTATTTT; CDR3 protein: CASSDRITDTQYF
D gene: TRBD2; V gene: TRBV11-2; clone size: NA; J gene: TRBJ2-2; CDR3 DNA: TGTGCCAGCAGCTCCGGGACTAGCAGGAACACCGGGGAGCTGTTTTTT; CDR3 protein: CASSSGTSRNTGELFF
D gene: NA; V gene: TRBV7-8; clone size: once; J gene: TRBJ2-7; CDR3 DNA: TGTGCCAGCAGCCGCAGGCTCTCCTACGAGCAGTACTTC; CDR3 protein: CASSRRLSYEQYF
D gene: NA; V gene: TRBV24-1; clone size: NA; J gene: TRBJ1-3; CDR3 DNA: TGTGCCACCAGTGATTCGCGATACTCTGGAAACACCATATATTTT; CDR3 protein: CATSDSRYSGNTIYF
D gene: NA; V gene: TRBV28; clone size: NA; J gene: TRBJ1-2; CDR3 DNA: TGTGCCAGCAGTTTGACTGCAGGGAAAGTGGACTACACCTTC; CDR3 protein: CASSLTAGKVDYTF
D gene: TRBD2; V gene: TRBV5-4; clone size: NA; J gene: TRBJ2-7; CDR3 DNA: TGTGCCAGCAGCCCCTGGGGAGGGAGGGAGCAGTACTTC; CDR3 protein: CASSPWGGREQYF
D gene: NA; V gene: TRBV7-2; clone size: NA; J gene: TRBJ1-5; CDR3 DNA: TGTGCCAGCAGCTTAGCGGTCCTAGGGGTGAGCAATCAGCCCCAGCATTTT; CDR3 protein: CASSLAVLGVSNQPQHF
D gene: TRBD1; V gene: TRBV28; clone size: NA; J gene: TRBJ1-1; CDR3 DNA: TGTGCCACCAATCCTTCTCCCGGGACAGCGAACACTGAAGCTTTCTTT; CDR3 protein: CATNPSPGTANTEAFF
D gene: NA; V gene: TRBV5-6; clone size: NA; J gene: TRBJ1-1; CDR3 DNA: TGTGCCAGCAGCAGGGAGCTTGAAGCTTTCTTT; CDR3 protein: CASSRELEAFF
D gene: TRBD2; V gene: TRBV7-2; clone size: NA; J gene: TRBJ2-3; CDR3 DNA: TGTGCCAGCAGCCTCGATTTGCGGGAGTGGGAAGATACGCAGTATTTT; CDR3 protein: CASSLDLREWEDTQYF
D gene: TRBD2; V gene: TRBV9; clone size: NA; J gene: TRBJ2-7; CDR3 DNA: TGTGCCAGCAGCGTAGGACATGGTAGCGGGTTCTCCTACGAGCAGTACTTC; CDR3 protein: CASSVGHGSGFSYEQYF
D gene: NA; V gene: TRBV7-2; clone size: NA; J gene: TRBJ2-7; CDR3 DNA: TGTGCCAGCAGCTTACGGGCTAGCGTGACCTACGAGCAGTACTTC; CDR3 protein: CASSLRASVTYEQYF
D gene: TRBD1; V gene: TRBV5-1; clone size: NA; J gene: TRBJ2-2; CDR3 DNA: TGCGCCAGCAGCTTGCGGGGACAGGGGTACTCCGGGGAGCTGTTTTTT; CDR3 protein: CASSLRGQGYSGELFF
D gene: NA; V gene: TRBV3-1/TRBV3-2; clone size: NA; J gene: TRBJ1-5; CDR3 DNA: TGTGCCAGCAGCCAAGATCGGCCGGGGTTAAGTCTTCGCAATCAGCCCCAGCATTTT; CDR3 protein: CASSQDRPGLSLRNQPQHF
D gene: NA; V gene: TRBV12-3/TRBV12-4; clone size: NA; J gene: TRBJ2-7; CDR3 DNA: TGTGCCAGCAGTCCTTCTCCTACCTACGAGCAGTACTTC; CDR3 protein: CASSPSPTYEQYF
D gene: NA; V gene: TRBV19; clone size: NA; J gene: TRBJ1-1; CDR3 DNA: TGTGCCAGTAGTGCGCCCGGGAGGTTCACTGAAGCTTTCTTT; CDR3 protein: CASSAPGRFTEAFF
D gene: NA; V gene: TRBV12-3/TRBV12-4; clone size: once; J gene: TRBJ1-1; CDR3 DNA: TGTGCCAGCAGCCCTCCCTTCTCTGAAGCTTTCTTT; CDR3 protein: CASSPPFSEAFF
D gene: NA; V gene: TRBV7-9; clone size: NA; J gene: TRBJ1-4; CDR3 DNA: TGTGCCAGCAGCCTAACGGGGGTTGAAAAACTGTTTTTT; CDR3 protein: CASSLTGVEKLFF
D gene: TRBD2; V gene: TRBV7-9; clone size: NA; J gene: TRBJ2-7; CDR3 DNA: TGTGCCAGCAGCCCCTTAGCGGGAGGAATCTACGAGCAGTACTTC; CDR3 protein: CASSPLAGGIYEQYF
D gene: TRBD1; V gene: TRBV30; clone size: NA; J gene: TRBJ1-2; CDR3 DNA: TGTGCCTGGGACCAGGGGGCGTATGGCTACACCTTC; CDR3 protein: CAWDQGAYGYTF
D gene: NA; V gene: TRBV7-9; clone size: NA; J gene: TRBJ2-3; CDR3 DNA: TGTGCCAGCAGCTTAGATGCAGATCCAGATACGCAGTATTTT; CDR3 protein: CASSLDADPDTQYF
D gene: NA; V gene: TRBV13; clone size: NA; J gene: TRBJ2-7; CDR3 DNA: TGTGCCAGCAGCCCCGGTCCGAGCTACGAGCAGTACTTC; CDR3 protein: CASSPGPSYEQYF
D gene: TRBD2; V gene: TRBV4-1; clone size: NA; J gene: TRBJ2-1; CDR3 DNA: TGCGCCAGCTCCCACCCCGGACTAGCGATGAATGAGCAGTTCTTC; CDR3 protein: CASSHPGLAMNEQFF
D gene: NA; V gene: TRBV5-1; clone size: NA; J gene: TRBJ1-4; CDR3 DNA: TGCGCCAGCAGCTTGGTAACAGGGCGTAATGAAAAACTGTTTTTT; CDR3 protein: CASSLVTGRNEKLFF
D gene: TRBD2; V gene: TRBV5-4; clone size: NA; J gene: TRBJ2-7; CDR3 DNA: TGTGCCAGCAGCTTGGTGTCTAGCGGGAGAGGGTACGAGCAGTACTTC; CDR3 protein: CASSLVSSGRGYEQYF
D gene: TRBD1; V gene: TRBV18; clone size: NA; J gene: TRBJ2-7; CDR3 DNA: TGTGCCAGCTCACCCGGACAGGGGGGCTCCTACGAGCAGTACTTC; CDR3 protein: CASSPGQGGSYEQYF
D gene: NA; V gene: TRBV5-8; clone size: NA; J gene: TRBJ2-3; CDR3 DNA: TGTGCCAGCAGCTTGGGGGCGGGGGATACGCAGTATTTT; CDR3 protein: CASSLGAGDTQYF
D gene: NA; V gene: TRBV12-3/TRBV12-4; clone size: NA; J gene: TRBJ1-3; CDR3 DNA: TGTGCCAGTCGACAGACTGGAAACACCATATATTTT; CDR3 protein: CASRQTGNTIYF
D gene: TRBD1; V gene: TRBV19; clone size: NA; J gene: TRBJ1-5; CDR3 DNA: TGTGCCAGTAGAGAAAGGGACAGGGGAAATCAGCCCCAGCATTTT; CDR3 protein: CASRERDRGNQPQHF
D gene: TRBD2; V gene: TRBV3-1/TRBV3-2; clone size: NA; J gene: TRBJ2-1; CDR3 DNA: TGTGCCAGCAGCCCCCGACTAGCGAGTATCGATGAGCAGTTCTTC; CDR3 protein: CASSPRLASIDEQFF
D gene: NA; V gene: TRBV13; clone size: NA; J gene: TRBJ2-5; CDR3 DNA: TGTGCCAGCAGCTCGAGAGGGAGAATGGGGGAGACCCAGTACTTC; CDR3 protein: CASSSRGRMGETQYF
D gene: TRBD1; V gene: TRBV5-1; clone size: NA; J gene: TRBJ1-3; CDR3 DNA: TGCGCCAGCAGCATGGGACAGACAAGCTCTGGAAACACCATATATTTT; CDR3 protein: CASSMGQTSSGNTIYF
D gene: TRBD2; V gene: TRBV19; clone size: NA; J gene: TRBJ2-3; CDR3 DNA: TGTGCCAGTAGTAATACGGGACTAGCGGATCGCAGTTGGTTT; CDR3 protein: CASSNTGLADRSWF
D gene: TRBD2; V gene: TRBV11-2; clone size: NA; J gene: TRBJ2-2; CDR3 DNA: TGTGCCAGCAGCTTAGAATCTAGACTAGCGGGAACCGGGGAGCTGTTTTTT; CDR3 protein: CASSLESRLAGTGELFF
D gene: TRBD1; V gene: TRBV19; clone size: NA; J gene: TRBJ1-2; CDR3 DNA: TGTGCCACCGCGGGACAGGCCGGGGGCTACACCTTC; CDR3 protein: CATAGQAGGYTF
D gene: TRBD1; V gene: TRBV9; clone size: once; J gene: TRBJ1-1; CDR3 DNA: TGTGCCAGCAGCGCCGGGACAGGCGCGGGGACTGAAGCTTTCTTT; CDR3 protein: CASSAGTGAGTEAFF
D gene: NA; V gene: TRBV27; clone size: NA; J gene: TRBJ1-1; CDR3 DNA: TGTGCCAGCAGTTTATATCCACAGGGCTCCACTGAAGCTTTCTTT; CDR3 protein: CASSLYPQGSTEAFF
D gene: NA; V gene: TRBV27; clone size: NA; J gene: TRBJ1-1; CDR3 DNA: TGTGCCAGCAGTTTAAAGTTGGGGCAGAGTTTCGCTGAAGCTTTCTTT; CDR3 protein: CASSLKLGQSFAEAFF
D gene: NA; V gene: TRBV28; clone size: NA; J gene: TRBJ2-7; CDR3 DNA: TGTGCCAGCAATGGACACCCCTACGAGCAGTACTTC; CDR3 protein: CASNGHPYEQYF
D gene: NA; V gene: TRBV24-1; clone size: NA; J gene: TRBJ1-2; CDR3 DNA: TGTGCCACCAGTTCGGGGGTCTATGGCTACACCTTC; CDR3 protein: CATSSGVYGYTF
D gene: NA; V gene: TRBV5-4; clone size: NA; J gene: TRBJ1-3; CDR3 DNA: TGTGCCAGCAGCTTGGATTCGAGCCATCCGGGCACCATATATTTT; CDR3 protein: CASSLDSSHPGTIYF
D gene: NA; V gene: TRBV9; clone size: NA; J gene: TRBJ2-2; CDR3 DNA: TGTGCCAGCAGCGTTTCTTCCGGGGAGCTGTTTTTT; CDR3 protein: CASSVSSGELFF
D gene: NA; V gene: TRBV6-5; clone size: NA; J gene: TRBJ2-1; CDR3 DNA: TGTGCCAGCAGTTACTCGGCTGGAGGCTCCTACAATGAGCAGTTCTTC; CDR3 protein: CASSYSAGGSYNEQFF
D gene: TRBD1; V gene: TRBV27; clone size: NA; J gene: TRBJ1-2; CDR3 DNA: TGTGCCAGCAGTTTATCGAGTGACAGGGGCTATGGCTACACCTTC; CDR3 protein: CASSLSSDRGYGYTF
D gene: TRBD2; V gene: TRBV5-1; clone size: NA; J gene: TRBJ2-2; CDR3 DNA: TGCGCCAGCAGCTTCGGACTAGCGGGGATAAACACCGGGGAGCTGTTTTTT; CDR3 protein: CASSFGLAGINTGELFF
D gene: NA; V gene: TRBV7-3; clone size: NA; J gene: TRBJ2-5; CDR3 DNA: TGTGCCAGCAGCTCCCCGGGACTCCAAGAGACCCAGTACTTC; CDR3 protein: CASSSPGLQETQYF
D gene: NA; V gene: TRBV2; clone size: NA; J gene: TRBJ1-1; CDR3 DNA: TGTGCCAGCAGCGAACTACGACGGAGCGAAGCTTTCTTT; CDR3 protein: CASSELRRSEAFF
D gene: NA; V gene: TRBV28; clone size: once; J gene: TRBJ1-5; CDR3 DNA: TGTGCCAGCAGTCCCGGGAGGTGGGGCGTGCACCAGCCCCAGCATTTT; CDR3 protein: CASSPGRWGVHQPQHF
D gene: NA; V gene: TRBV7-8; clone size: few; J gene: TRBJ1-5; CDR3 DNA: TGTGCCAGCAGCCCCACCCGGGGGAACGAGCCCCAGCATTTT; CDR3 protein: CASSPTRGNEPQHF